This T cell receptor (beta chain) was sequenced in a study of control samples from healthy donors and cancer patients. Germline lookup yields CDR1 SGHRS and CDR2 YFSETQ. The CDR3 totals 13 residues. V was shortened by 2 bases and J by 5 bases, with 8 bases between the two germline ends. Only in-frame clones appear in the TCRdb table, and some are missing; sequencing was by immunoSEQ multiplex PCR. This sample has around 100,000 clones, with 80% to 95% found just once. V gene TRBV5-1 combines with J gene TRBJ2-1; unclear D gene. The origin of this receptor is a human donor in good health. The donor label of this sample is uncertain. The sequenced sample was blood. The chain's CDR3 is CASSFHGNNEQFF. The CDR3 bases are TGCGCCAGCAGCTTTCATGGAAACAATGAGCAGTTCTTC.